This T cell receptor (beta chain) was captured by sequencing in a study of blood T cell repertoires in COVID-19. Across the whole study: From T cells, B-cell-depleted T cells, or PBMCs came the material, which was cDNA or gDNA.

Repertoires were generated with immunoSEQ multiplex PCR, while TCRdb's copy carries only in-frame clones and drops some. The table records some 140,000 clones, 70% to 90% of them present only once. Enrolled during active infection, Seattle patients were then followed longitudinally. Germline assignment: CDR1 SEHNR and CDR2 FQNEAQ (reference sequence). CDR3 length: 16 residues. Germline trimming cut 5 bases from V and 6 bases from J; bases unmatched to any gene: 7. Material: peripheral blood. The genes are TRBV7-9 and TRBJ1-6; TRBD1 agrees at 10 bases. This receptor was obtained from a man between 60 and 75 years old with COVID-19, enrolled during active disease. The CDR3 loop reads CASSRGTGDFNSPLHF. In DNA, the CDR3 is TGTGCCAGCAGCCGAGGGACAGGGGATTTTAATTCACCCCTCCACTTT. Full variable domain (outside the CDR3, taken from reference TRBV7-9 and TRBJ1-6): DTGVSQNPRHKITKRGQNVTFRCDPISEHNRLYWYRQTLGQGPEFLTYFQNEAQLEKSRLLSDRFSAERPKGSFSTLEIQRTEQGDSAMYLCASSRGTGDFNSPLHFGNGTRLTVT.